This TCR beta chain was identified during a study of T cell responses to AZD1222 COVID-19 vaccine. General observations from the study: Among spike-specific TCRs, nearly half reportedly target unmutated variant regions. Breadth and depth of Spike-specific TCRs rose after two AZD1222 doses.

CDR1 is ENHRY and CDR2 is SYGVKD in the germline V gene. Trimming took 0 bases from V and 5 from J, leaving 8 bases between them. The CDR3 loop spans 14 amino acids. About this clone: Its specificity is not known.

The assay was immunoSEQ multiplex PCR, and TCRdb's table has in-frame clones only and misses some. The table lists 130,000 or so clones, about 90% of them singletons. The sequencing here drew on peripheral blood, taken 28 days after the second dose of the MenACWY control vaccine. The source is an adult who received the MenACWY meningococcal vaccine as a control. The genes are TRBV10-3 and TRBJ2-1; D unresolved. The CDR3 sequence: CAISESLANNEQFF. The CDR3 coding sequence is TGTGCCATCAGTGAGTCGTTGGCTAACAATGAGCAGTTCTTC.